This entry is about one T cell receptor (beta chain). Its antigen is as yet unknown. The data are from a study of T cell responses to AZD1222 COVID-19 vaccine. Turning to the study itself: Pooling was applied to second doses at about 4 or about 12 weeks.

Clones were sequenced by immunoSEQ multiplex PCR, and TCRdb holds only the in-frame ones, with some missing. The table includes about 110,000 clones, 81% detected once. Germline values: CDR1 MDHEN, CDR2 SYDVKM. V shed 4 bases and J 5 bases; nucleotides not matched to a gene: 6. The CDR3 extends over 15 amino acids. Whole-study findings and limits: Spike-specific TCR repertoires showed rising breadth and depth after two AZD1222 doses. Donors, mostly white British, included more females; clonal diversity was possibly underestimated. There were repertoire samples only from the period after the peak T cell response.

The sequence came from an adult in good health. The rearrangement uses TRBV28 and TRBJ1-5; TRBD1 aligns across 9 bases. The sample here was peripheral blood, taken on day 0 of AZD1222 vaccination. The CDR3 DNA is TGTGCCAGCAGTTCCGGGACAGGGATTTATCAGCCCCAGCATTTT. Its translation is CASSSGTGIYQPQHF.